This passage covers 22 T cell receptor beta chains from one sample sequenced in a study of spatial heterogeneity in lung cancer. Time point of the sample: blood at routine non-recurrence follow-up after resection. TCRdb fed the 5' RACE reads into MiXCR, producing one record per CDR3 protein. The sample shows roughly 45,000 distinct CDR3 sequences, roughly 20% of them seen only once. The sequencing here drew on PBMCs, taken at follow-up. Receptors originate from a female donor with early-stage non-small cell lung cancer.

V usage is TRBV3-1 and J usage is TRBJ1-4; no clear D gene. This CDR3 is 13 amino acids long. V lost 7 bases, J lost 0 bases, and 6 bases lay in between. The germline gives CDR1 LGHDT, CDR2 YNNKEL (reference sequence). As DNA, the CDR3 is TGTGCCAGCACGCTTGCAACTAATGAAAAACTGTTTTTT. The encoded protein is CASTLATNEKLFF.

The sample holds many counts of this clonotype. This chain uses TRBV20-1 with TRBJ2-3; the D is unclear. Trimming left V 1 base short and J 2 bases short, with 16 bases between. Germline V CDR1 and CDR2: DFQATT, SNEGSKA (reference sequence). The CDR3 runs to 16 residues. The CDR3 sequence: CSARGPFDSNTDTQYF. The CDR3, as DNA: TGCAGTGCTAGAGGACCGTTTGACTCTAACACAGATACGCAGTATTTT.

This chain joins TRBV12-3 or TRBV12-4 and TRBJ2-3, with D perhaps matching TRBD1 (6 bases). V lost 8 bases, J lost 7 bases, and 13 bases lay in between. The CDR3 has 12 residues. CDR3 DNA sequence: TGTGCCAGCCGAGGGGGTCTTTATACGCAGTATTTT. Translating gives CASRGGLYTQYF.

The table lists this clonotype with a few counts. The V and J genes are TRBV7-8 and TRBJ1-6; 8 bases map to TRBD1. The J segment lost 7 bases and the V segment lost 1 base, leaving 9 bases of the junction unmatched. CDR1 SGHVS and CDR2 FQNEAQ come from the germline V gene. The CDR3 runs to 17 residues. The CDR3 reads CASSLGPGQVGNSPLHF. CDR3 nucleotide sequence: TGTGCCAGCAGCTTAGGGCCGGGACAGGTGGGGAATTCACCCCTCCACTTT.

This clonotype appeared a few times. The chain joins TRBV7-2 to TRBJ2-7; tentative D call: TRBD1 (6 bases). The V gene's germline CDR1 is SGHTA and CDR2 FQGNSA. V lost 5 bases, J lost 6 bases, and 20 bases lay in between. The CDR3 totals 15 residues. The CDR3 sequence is CASSTSWGRRGEQYF. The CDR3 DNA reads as TGTGCCAGCAGCACTAGTTGGGGGCGTAGGGGCGAGCAGTACTTC. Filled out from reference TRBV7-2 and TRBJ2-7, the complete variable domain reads GAGVSQSPSNKVTEKGKDVELRCDPISGHTALYWYRQSLGQGLEFLIYFQGNSAPDKSGLPSDRFSAERTGGSVSTLTIQRTQQEDSAVYLCASSTSWGRRGEQYFGPGTRLTVT.

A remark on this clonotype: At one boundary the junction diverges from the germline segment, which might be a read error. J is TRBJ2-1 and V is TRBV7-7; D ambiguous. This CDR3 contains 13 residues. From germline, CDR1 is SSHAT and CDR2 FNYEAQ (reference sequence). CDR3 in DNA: TGTGCTAGCAGCGACGGACGCAAAGATGAGCAGTTCTTC. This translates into CASSDGRKDEQFF.

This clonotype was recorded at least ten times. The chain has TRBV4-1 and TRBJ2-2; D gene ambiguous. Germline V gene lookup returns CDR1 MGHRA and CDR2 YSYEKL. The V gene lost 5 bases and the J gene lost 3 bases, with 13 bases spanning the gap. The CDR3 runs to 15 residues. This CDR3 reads CASSLHGPHTGELFF. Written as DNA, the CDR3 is TGCGCCAGCAGCTTGCACGGGCCACACACCGGGGAGCTGTTTTTT.

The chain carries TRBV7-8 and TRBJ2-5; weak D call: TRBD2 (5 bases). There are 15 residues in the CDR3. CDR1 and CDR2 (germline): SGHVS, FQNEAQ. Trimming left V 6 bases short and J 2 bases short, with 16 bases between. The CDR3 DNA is TGTGCCAGCAGAAATCGGGCCAGGAGGCAAGAGACCCAGTACTTC. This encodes CASRNRARRQETQYF.

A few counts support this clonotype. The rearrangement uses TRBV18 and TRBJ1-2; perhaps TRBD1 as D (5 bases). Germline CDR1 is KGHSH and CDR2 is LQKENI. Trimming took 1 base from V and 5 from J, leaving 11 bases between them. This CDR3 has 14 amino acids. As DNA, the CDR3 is TGTGCCAGCTCACCACGTGAGGGACGGTATGGCTACACCTTC. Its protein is CASSPREGRYGYTF.

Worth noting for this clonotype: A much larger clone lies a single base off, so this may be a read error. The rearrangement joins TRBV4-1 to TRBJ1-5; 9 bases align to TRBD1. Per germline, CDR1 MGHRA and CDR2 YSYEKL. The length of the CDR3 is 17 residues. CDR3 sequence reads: CANSQEQGAFPNQPQHF. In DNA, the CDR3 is TGCGCCAACAGCCAAGAACAGGGGGCCTTCCCGAATCAGCCCCAGCATTTT.

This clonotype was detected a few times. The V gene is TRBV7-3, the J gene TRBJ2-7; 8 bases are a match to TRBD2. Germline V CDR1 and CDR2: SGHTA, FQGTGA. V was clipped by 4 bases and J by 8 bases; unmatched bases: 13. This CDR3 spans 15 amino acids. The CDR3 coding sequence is TGTGCCAGCAGCTCACCTACTAGCGGAGTTAACAAGCAGTACTTC. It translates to CASSSPTSGVNKQYF. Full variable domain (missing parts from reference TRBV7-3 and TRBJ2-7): GAGVSQTPSNKVTEKGKYVELRCDPISGHTALYWYRQSLGQGPEFLIYFQGTGAADDSGLPNDRFFAVRPEGSVSTLKIQRTERGDSAVYLCASSSPTSGVNKQYFGPGTRLTVT.

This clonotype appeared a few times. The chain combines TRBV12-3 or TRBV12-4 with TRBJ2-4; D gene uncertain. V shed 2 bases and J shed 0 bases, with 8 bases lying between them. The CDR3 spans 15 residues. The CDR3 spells CASSLSPKAKNIQYF. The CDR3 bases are TGTGCCAGCAGTTTATCCCCTAAAGCCAAAAACATTCAGTACTTC.

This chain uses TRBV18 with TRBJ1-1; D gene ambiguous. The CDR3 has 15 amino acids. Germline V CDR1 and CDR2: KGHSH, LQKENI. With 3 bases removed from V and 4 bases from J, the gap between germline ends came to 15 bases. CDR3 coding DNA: TGTGCCAGCTCACCCGGAAGCAGTTGGGGCACTGAAGCTTTCTTT. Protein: CASSPGSSWGTEAFF.

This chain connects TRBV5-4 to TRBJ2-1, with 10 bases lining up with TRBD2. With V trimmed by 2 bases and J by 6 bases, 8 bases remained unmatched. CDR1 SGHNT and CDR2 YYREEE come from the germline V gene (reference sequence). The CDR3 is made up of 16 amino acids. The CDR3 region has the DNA TGTGCCAGCAGCTTAGATCTAGCGGGAGCCCTCAATGAGCAGTTCTTC. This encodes CASSLDLAGALNEQFF.

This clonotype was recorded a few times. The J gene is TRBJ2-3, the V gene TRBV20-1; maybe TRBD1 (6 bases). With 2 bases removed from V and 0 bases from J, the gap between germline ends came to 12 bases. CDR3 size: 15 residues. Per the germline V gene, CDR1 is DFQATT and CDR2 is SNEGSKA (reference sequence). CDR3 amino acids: CSARYGGSSTDTQYF. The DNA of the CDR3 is TGCAGTGCTAGATATGGGGGCTCTAGCACAGATACGCAGTATTTT.

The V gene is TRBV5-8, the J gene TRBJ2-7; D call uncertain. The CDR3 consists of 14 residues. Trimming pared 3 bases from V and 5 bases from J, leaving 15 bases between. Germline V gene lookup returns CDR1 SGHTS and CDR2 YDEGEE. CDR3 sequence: CASSSRSGFDEQYF. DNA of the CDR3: TGTGCCAGCAGCTCCAGGTCGGGTTTCGACGAGCAGTACTTC.

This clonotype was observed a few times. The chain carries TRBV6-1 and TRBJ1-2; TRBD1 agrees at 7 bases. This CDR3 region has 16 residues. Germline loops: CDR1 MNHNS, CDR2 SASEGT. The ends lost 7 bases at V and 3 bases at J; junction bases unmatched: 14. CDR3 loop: CASTFPSRQGDYGYTF. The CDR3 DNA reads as TGTGCCAGCACTTTCCCTTCCAGACAGGGCGACTATGGCTACACCTTC.

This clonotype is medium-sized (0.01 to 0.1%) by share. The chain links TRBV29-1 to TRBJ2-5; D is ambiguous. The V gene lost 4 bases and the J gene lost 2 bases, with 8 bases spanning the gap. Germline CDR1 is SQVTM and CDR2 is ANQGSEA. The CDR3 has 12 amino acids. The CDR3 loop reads CSVAAGQETQYF. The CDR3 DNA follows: TGCAGCGTTGCGGCAGGACAAGAGACCCAGTACTTC.

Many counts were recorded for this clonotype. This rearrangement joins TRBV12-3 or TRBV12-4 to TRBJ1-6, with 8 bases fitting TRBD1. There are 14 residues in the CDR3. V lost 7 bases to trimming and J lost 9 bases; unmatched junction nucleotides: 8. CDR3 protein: CASNLDRGGSPLHF. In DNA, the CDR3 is TGTGCCAGCAACCTCGACAGGGGAGGTTCACCCCTCCACTTT.

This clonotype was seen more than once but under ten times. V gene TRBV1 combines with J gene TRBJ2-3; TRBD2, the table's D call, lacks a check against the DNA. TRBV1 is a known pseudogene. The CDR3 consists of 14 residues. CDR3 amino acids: CTSSGWAQRDTQYF. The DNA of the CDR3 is TGCACCAGCAGCGGCTGGGCCCAAAGGGATACGCAGTATTTT.

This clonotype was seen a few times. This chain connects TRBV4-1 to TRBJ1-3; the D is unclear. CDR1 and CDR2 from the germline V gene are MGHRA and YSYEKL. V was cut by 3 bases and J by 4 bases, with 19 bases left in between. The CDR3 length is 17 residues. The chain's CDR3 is CASSHLLGAGGGNTIYF. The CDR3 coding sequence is TGCGCCAGCAGCCACCTCCTCGGCGCTGGAGGGGGAAACACCATATATTTT.

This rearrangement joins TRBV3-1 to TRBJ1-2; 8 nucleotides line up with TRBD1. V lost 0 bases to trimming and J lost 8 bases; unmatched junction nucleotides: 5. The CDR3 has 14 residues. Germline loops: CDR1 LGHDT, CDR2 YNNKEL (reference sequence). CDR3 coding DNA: TGTGCCAGCAGCCAAGAGGACAGGGCAGGCGGCTACACCTTC. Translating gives CASSQEDRAGGYTF.